A selection of T cell receptor beta chains follows, all from one sample in a study of T-cell reconstitution after alpha-beta-depleted transplantation in children. TCRdb re-derived calls from the PCR reads in MiXCR, one entry per CDR3 protein. This sample carries 380,000 or so distinct CDR3 sequences, about 14% of them seen once, and the ten largest clones take about 3.9%. Specimen: PBMCs, collected from the stem cell graft. These TCRs come from a human donor who donated a stem cell graft to a child with Fanconi anemia. Each CDR3 is given with its conserved first and last residue. A D gene is named only where the DNA matches it firmly. Size tells how often a clone was seen (once, few, many) or the class of an expanded clone, and some rows leave it out.

.	.	TRBV4-3	TRBJ1-1	CASSQAGVNTEAFF	TGCGCCAGCAGCCAGGCAGGGGTGAACACTGAAGCTTTCTTT
.	TRBD2	TRBV18	TRBJ2-3	CASSPDLPGGPDTQYF	TGTGCCAGCTCACCGGACCTCCCGGGGGGGCCGGATACGCAGTATTTT
many	.	TRBV9	TRBJ1-6	CASSVKSNSPLHF	TGTGCCAGCAGCGTAAAATCAAATTCACCCCTCCACTTT
.	.	TRBV6-1	TRBJ2-2	CASDPGGGNGELFF	TGTGCCAGCGATCCTGGAGGGGGCAACGGGGAGCTGTTTTTT
.	.	TRBV20-1	TRBJ1-2	CSARDTVSSNTHGYTF	TGCAGTGCTAGAGATACGGTCTCCTCGAACACCCATGGCTACACCTTC
.	.	TRBV11-2	TRBJ2-7	CASSLGFGSYEQYF	TGTGCCAGCAGCTTGGGGTTTGGGTCCTACGAGCAGTACTTC
.	.	TRBV11-2	TRBJ2-1	CASSLIARATYNEQFF	TGTGCCAGCAGCTTAATCGCAAGGGCCACCTACAATGAGCAGTTCTTC
few	.	TRBV7-9	TRBJ2-1	CASSLIVRGRNEQFF	TGTGCCAGCAGCTTAATAGTCAGGGGCCGAAATGAGCAGTTCTTC
.	TRBD1	TRBV20-1	TRBJ1-4	CSAISGTEYEKLFF	TGCAGTGCTATATCCGGGACAGAGTATGAAAAACTGTTTTTT
.	.	TRBV12-3/TRBV12-4	TRBJ1-2	CASSQTSNYGYTF	TGTGCCAGCAGCCAGACCTCTAACTATGGCTACACCTTC
many	.	TRBV5-5	TRBJ1-1	CASTSVRDAHGTEAFF	TGTGCCAGCACCTCCGTACGGGACGCCCATGGCACTGAAGCTTTCTTT
.	.	TRBV11-2	TRBJ1-1	CASSSLLRQGWDTEAFF	TGTGCCAGCAGCTCCCTCCTACGTCAGGGATGGGACACTGAAGCTTTCTTT
few	TRBD1	TRBV7-2	TRBJ1-2	CASSSRQGPTNYGYTF	TGTGCCAGCAGCAGCCGACAGGGGCCGACTAACTATGGCTACACCTTC
.	TRBD1	TRBV6-1	TRBJ2-2	CASRDRATGELFF	TGTGCCAGCCGAGACAGGGCCACCGGGGAGCTGTTTTTT
few	TRBD1	TRBV10-3	TRBJ1-2	CAISRGTGYGYTF	TGTGCCATCAGTAGAGGGACAGGGTATGGCTACACCTTC
many	.	TRBV9	TRBJ2-7	CASLYEQYF	TGTGCCAGCTTATACGAGCAGTACTTC
few	.	TRBV2	TRBJ1-1	CASSETATEAFF	TGTGCCAGCAGTGAAACCGCTACTGAAGCTTTCTTT
.	TRBD2	TRBV6-4	TRBJ2-1	CASTPLAGGYNEQFF	TGTGCCAGCACCCCGCTAGCGGGGGGCTACAATGAGCAGTTCTTC
many	.	TRBV5-1	TRBJ2-5	CASSSTGSWGAETQYF	TGCGCCAGCAGCTCTACAGGGTCATGGGGAGCAGAGACCCAGTACTTC
.	.	TRBV25-1	TRBJ2-3	CASSEYWVPTTYF	TGTGCCAGCAGTGAATATTGGGTGCCCACAACATATTTT
few	.	TRBV5-1	TRBJ1-4	CASSLQADSEKLFF	TGCGCCAGCAGCTTACAGGCTGATAGTGAAAAACTGTTTTTT
.	.	TRBV4-3	TRBJ2-3	CASSQDLSFSSTDTQYF	TGCGCCAGCAGCCAAGATTTGTCGTTTTCTAGCACAGATACGCAGTATTTT